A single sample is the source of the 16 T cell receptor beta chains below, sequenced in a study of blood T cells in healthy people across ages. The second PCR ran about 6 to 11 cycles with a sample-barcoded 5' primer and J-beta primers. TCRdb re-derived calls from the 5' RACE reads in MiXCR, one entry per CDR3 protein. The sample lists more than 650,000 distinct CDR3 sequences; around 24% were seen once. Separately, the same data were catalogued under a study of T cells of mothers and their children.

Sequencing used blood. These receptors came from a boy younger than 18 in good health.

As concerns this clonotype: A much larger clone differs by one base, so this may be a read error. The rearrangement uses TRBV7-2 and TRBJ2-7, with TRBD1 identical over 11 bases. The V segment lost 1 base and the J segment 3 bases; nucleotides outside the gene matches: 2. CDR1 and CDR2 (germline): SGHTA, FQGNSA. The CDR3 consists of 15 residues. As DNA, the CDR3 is TGTGCCAGCAGCTTAGAGGGGACAGGGGGCTACGAGCAGTACTTC. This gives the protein CASSLEGTGGYEQYF.

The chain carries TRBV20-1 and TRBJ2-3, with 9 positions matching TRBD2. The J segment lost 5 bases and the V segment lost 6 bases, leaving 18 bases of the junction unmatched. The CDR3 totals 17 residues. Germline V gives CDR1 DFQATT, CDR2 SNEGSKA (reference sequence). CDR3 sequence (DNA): TGCAGTGCGGCGGTGCCGCGGGAGGGCCTGGGTATAGATACGCAGTATTTT. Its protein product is CSAAVPREGLGIDTQYF.

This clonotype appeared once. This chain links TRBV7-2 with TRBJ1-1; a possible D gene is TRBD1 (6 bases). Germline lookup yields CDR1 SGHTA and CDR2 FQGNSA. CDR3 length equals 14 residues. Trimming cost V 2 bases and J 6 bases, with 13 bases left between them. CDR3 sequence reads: CASSLRGAQAEAFF. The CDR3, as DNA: TGTGCCAGCAGCTTACGGGGGGCGCAGGCTGAAGCTTTCTTT.

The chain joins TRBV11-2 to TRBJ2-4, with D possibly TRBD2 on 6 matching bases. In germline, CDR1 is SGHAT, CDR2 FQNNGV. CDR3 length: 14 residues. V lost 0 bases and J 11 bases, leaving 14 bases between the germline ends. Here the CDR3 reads CASSLEGPGVFQYF. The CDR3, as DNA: TGTGCCAGCAGCTTAGAAGGCCCGGGGGTGTTTCAGTACTTC. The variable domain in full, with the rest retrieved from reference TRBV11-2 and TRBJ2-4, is EAGVAQSPRYKIIEKRQSVAFWCNPISGHATLYWYQQILGQGPKLLIQFQNNGVVDDSQLPKDRFSAERLKGVDSTLKIQPAKLEDSAVYLCASSLEGPGVFQYFGAGTRLSVL.

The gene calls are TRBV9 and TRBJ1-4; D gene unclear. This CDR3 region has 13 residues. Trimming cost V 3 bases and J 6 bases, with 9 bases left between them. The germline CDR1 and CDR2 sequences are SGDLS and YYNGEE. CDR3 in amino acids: CASSAGSDEKLFF. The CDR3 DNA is TGTGCCAGCAGCGCCGGTTCGGATGAAAAACTGTTTTTT.

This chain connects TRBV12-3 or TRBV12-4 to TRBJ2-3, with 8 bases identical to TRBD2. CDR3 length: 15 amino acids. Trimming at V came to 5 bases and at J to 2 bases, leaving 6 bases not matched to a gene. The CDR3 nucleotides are TGTGCCAGCAGTCCAGCGGGAGATCTCACAGATACGCAGTATTTT. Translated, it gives CASSPAGDLTDTQYF.

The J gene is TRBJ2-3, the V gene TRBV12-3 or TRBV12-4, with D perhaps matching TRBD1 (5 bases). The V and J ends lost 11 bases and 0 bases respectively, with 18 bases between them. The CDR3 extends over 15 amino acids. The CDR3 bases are TGTGCCGAAGGGGCCAGCGCCCTAAGCACAGATACGCAGTATTTT. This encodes CAEGASALSTDTQYF.

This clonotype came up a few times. CDR3 DNA: TGTGCCAGCAGCTTAATCAGCGGGGGGGCCGGCGAGACCCAGTACTTC. This gives the protein CASSLISGGAGETQYF. V usage is TRBV7-3 and J usage is TRBJ2-5; 10 nucleotides agree with TRBD2. Germline CDR1 is SGHTA and CDR2 is FQGTGA. The CDR3 runs to 16 residues. V trimming: 1 base; J trimming: 5 bases; junction bases outside the gene matches: 7.

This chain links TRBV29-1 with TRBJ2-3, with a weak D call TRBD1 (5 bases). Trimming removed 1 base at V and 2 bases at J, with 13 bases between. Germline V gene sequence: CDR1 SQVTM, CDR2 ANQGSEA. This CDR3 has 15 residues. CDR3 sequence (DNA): TGCAGCGTTGAAGGACAGAGCGCCTACACAGATACGCAGTATTTT. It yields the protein CSVEGQSAYTDTQYF.

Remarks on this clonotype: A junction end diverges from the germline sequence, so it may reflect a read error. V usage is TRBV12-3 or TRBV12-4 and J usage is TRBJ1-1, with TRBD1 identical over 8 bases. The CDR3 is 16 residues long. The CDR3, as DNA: TGTGCCAGCAGTTTGGACAGGGATCGGGGAATCCCTGAAGCTTCCTTT. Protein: CASSLDRDRGIPEASF.

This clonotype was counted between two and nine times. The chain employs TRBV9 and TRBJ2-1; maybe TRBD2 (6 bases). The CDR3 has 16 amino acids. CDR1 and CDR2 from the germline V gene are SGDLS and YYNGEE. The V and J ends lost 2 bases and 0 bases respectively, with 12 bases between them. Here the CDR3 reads CASSVTEGLSYNEQFF. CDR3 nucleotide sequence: TGTGCCAGCAGCGTGACCGAGGGACTCTCCTACAATGAGCAGTTCTTC.

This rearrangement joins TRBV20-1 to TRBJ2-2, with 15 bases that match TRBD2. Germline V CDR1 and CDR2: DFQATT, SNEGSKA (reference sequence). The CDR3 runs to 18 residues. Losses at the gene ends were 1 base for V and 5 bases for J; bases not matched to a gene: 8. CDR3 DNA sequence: TGCAGTGCTAGAGCAAAGGGACTAGCGGGGGGAGGGACCGGGGAGCTGTTTTTT. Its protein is CSARAKGLAGGGTGELFF.

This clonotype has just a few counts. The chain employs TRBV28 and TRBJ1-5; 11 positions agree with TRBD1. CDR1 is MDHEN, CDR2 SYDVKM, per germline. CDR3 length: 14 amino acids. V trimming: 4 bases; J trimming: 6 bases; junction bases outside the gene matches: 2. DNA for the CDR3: TGTGCCAGCAGTTGGGACAGGGGGGTTCAGCCCCAGCATTTT. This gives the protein CASSWDRGVQPQHF. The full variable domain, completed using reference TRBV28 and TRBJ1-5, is DVKVTQSSRYLVKRTGEKVFLECVQDMDHENMFWYRQDPGLGLRLIYFSYDVKMKEKGDIPEGYSVSREKKERFSLILESASTNQTSMYLCASSWDRGVQPQHFGDGTRLSIL.

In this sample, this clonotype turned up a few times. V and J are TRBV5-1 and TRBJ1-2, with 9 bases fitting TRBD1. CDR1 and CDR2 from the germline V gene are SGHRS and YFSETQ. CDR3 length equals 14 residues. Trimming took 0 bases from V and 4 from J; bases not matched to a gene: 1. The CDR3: CASSLGDRVYGYTF. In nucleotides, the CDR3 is TGCGCCAGCAGCTTGGGGGACAGGGTCTATGGCTACACCTTC.

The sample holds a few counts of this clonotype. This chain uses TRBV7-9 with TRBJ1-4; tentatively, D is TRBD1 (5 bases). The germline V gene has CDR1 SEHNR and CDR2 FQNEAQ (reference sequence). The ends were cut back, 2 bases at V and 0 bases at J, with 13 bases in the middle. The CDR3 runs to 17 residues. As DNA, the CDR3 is TGTGCCAGCAGCTTACACGGCAGGGACCCAACTAATGAAAAACTGTTTTTT. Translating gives CASSLHGRDPTNEKLFF.

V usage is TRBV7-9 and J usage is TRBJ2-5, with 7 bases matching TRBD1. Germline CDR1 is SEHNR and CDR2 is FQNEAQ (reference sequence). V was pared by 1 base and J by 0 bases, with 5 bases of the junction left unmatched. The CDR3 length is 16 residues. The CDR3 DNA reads TGTGCCAGCAGCTTAGGTCAGGGGACAGACCAAGAGACCCAGTACTTC. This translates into CASSLGQGTDQETQYF.